This passage covers 19 T cell receptor beta chains from one sample sequenced in a study of blood T cell repertoires in COVID-19. The assay was immunoSEQ multiplex PCR, and TCRdb's table has in-frame clones only and misses some. This sample has 90,000 to 150,000 clones, with 82% found just once. Sample: peripheral blood. The receptors were sampled from a human donor in a cohort sampled during active COVID-19.

V and J are TRBV6-1 and TRBJ2-1; 13 bases fit TRBD2. J was trimmed by 4 bases and V by 1 base; bases with no gene match: 4. The CDR3 covers 17 residues. The germline V gene has CDR1 MNHNS and CDR2 SASEGT. CDR3 loop: CASSEVTSGGLYNEQFF. The CDR3 DNA reads as TGTGCCAGCAGTGAAGTGACTAGCGGGGGGTTATACAATGAGCAGTTCTTC.

V usage is TRBV3-1 (or the pseudogene TRBV3-2) and J usage is TRBJ1-2; 7 nucleotides match TRBD1. Germline V gene lookup returns CDR1 LGHDT and CDR2 YNNKEL (reference sequence). The trim removed 4 bases at V and 0 bases at J, leaving 14 bases unmatched. The CDR3 runs to 18 residues. DNA for the CDR3: TGTGCCAGCAGCCCAAACAGGGGAAAATGGGAAGCTAACTATGGCTACACCTTC. Translating gives CASSPNRGKWEANYGYTF.

This chain links TRBV3-1 (or the pseudogene TRBV3-2) with TRBJ1-5; 7 bases match TRBD1. From germline, CDR1 is LGHDT and CDR2 YNNKEL (reference sequence). This CDR3 comprises 14 residues. J gave up 7 bases and V 0 bases, and 3 bases lay outside the gene matches. In DNA form, the CDR3 reads TGTGCCAGCAGCCAAGATAGAGGGGGCCAGCCCCAGCATTTT. Translating it yields CASSQDRGGQPQHF.

The chain uses TRBV18 and TRBJ1-3; D call uncertain. Germline V gives CDR1 KGHSH, CDR2 LQKENI. There are 17 residues in the CDR3. Trimming took off 2 bases at V and 0 bases at J, with 14 bases between the two ends. The CDR3 region is CASSPGVPRNSGNTIYF. DNA for the CDR3: TGTGCCAGCTCACCAGGTGTTCCGAGAAACTCTGGAAACACCATATATTTT.

The V gene is TRBV11-2, the J gene TRBJ1-3; D is undetermined. Germline V gene data show CDR1 as SGHAT and CDR2 as FQNNGV. Trimming left V 3 bases short and J 0 bases short, with 12 bases between. The CDR3 runs 16 residues. The CDR3 protein is CASSFQPVSSGNTIYF. Here the CDR3 DNA reads TGTGCCAGCAGCTTCCAACCCGTGAGCTCTGGAAACACCATATATTTT.

This clone was observed many times. The V call is TRBV4-1, the J call TRBJ2-7; TRBD2 is a possible D gene (5 bases). Germline values: CDR1 MGHRA, CDR2 YSYEKL. V was shortened by 3 bases and J by 2 bases, with 11 bases between the two germline ends. This CDR3 region has 14 residues. The chain's CDR3 is CASSQDGLTYEQYF. CDR3 nucleotides: TGCGCCAGCAGCCAGGACGGACTCACCTACGAGCAGTACTTC.

The V gene is TRBV2, the J gene TRBJ1-4; D gene uncertain. This CDR3 comprises 13 residues. Between the trimmed V and J ends, which lost 8 bases and 6 bases, there was a span of 13 bases. Per germline, CDR1 SNHLY and CDR2 FYNNEI. In DNA form, the CDR3 reads TGTGCCAGCCGGGTCCTAGGAGATGAAAAACTGTTTTTT. This encodes CASRVLGDEKLFF. Full variable domain (outside the CDR3, taken from reference TRBV2 and TRBJ1-4): EPEVTQTPSHQVTQMGQEVILRCVPISNHLYFYWYRQILGQKVEFLVSFYNNEISEKSEIFDDQFSVERPDGSNFTLKIRSTKLEDSAMYFCASRVLGDEKLFFGSGTQLSVL.

The table lists this clone with a count of one. This rearrangement joins TRBV3-1 (or the pseudogene TRBV3-2) to TRBJ1-5; the D gene is possibly TRBD1 (6 bases). The CDR3 is 16 amino acids. Trimming shortened V by 1 base and J by 7 bases, and 17 bases separated the two germline ends. Germline V gives CDR1 LGHDT, CDR2 YNNKEL (reference sequence). The CDR3 here is CASSQGGRGVGQPQHF. CDR3 nucleotides: TGTGCCAGCAGCCAAGGTGGCAGGGGCGTCGGCCAGCCCCAGCATTTT.

This chain connects TRBV7-9 to TRBJ2-7, with no clear D. CDR1 and CDR2 (germline): SEHNR, FQNEAQ (reference sequence). This CDR3 spans 16 amino acids. With 2 bases removed from V and 1 base from J, the gap between germline ends came to 15 bases. The CDR3 bases are TGTGCCAGCAGCTTAAGCCCGGGTCCCAGTTCCTACGAGCAGTACTTC. Its translation: CASSLSPGPSSYEQYF.

This rearrangement joins TRBV19 to TRBJ1-1, with D perhaps matching TRBD1 (5 bases). Per germline, CDR1 LNHDA and CDR2 SQIVND (reference sequence). The CDR3 is 15 residues long. Trimming left V 1 base short and J 4 bases short, with 13 bases between. CDR3 DNA sequence: TGTGCCAGTAGTATAGGCAGGGAAAGGAGCACTGAAGCTTTCTTT. This encodes CASSIGRERSTEAFF.

The V gene is TRBV5-4, the J gene TRBJ2-7, with 7 bases matching TRBD1. The CDR3 is 16 amino acids. V lost 0 bases and J lost 0; bases outside the gene matches: 6. The germline V gene has CDR1 SGHNT and CDR2 YYREEE (reference sequence). CDR3 nucleotide sequence: TGTGCCAGCAGCTTGGGTACAGGGGCCAACTCCTACGAGCAGTACTTC. Residues: CASSLGTGANSYEQYF.

This clone was counted a single time. The chain couples TRBV2 to TRBJ1-3; 8 bases align to TRBD1. The length of the CDR3 is 16 residues. Germline assignment: CDR1 SNHLY and CDR2 FYNNEI. The V segment lost 7 bases and the J segment 0 bases; nucleotides outside the gene matches: 8. The CDR3 region is CASTQGQGFSGNTIYF. The CDR3 coding sequence is TGTGCCAGCACTCAAGGACAGGGCTTCTCTGGAAACACCATATATTTT.

This chain connects TRBV5-1 to TRBJ2-3; 7 positions agree with TRBD1. Trimming at V came to 9 bases and at J to 2 bases, leaving 9 bases not matched to a gene. CDR1 is SGHRS and CDR2 is YFSETQ in the germline V gene. The CDR3 consists of 14 residues. CDR3 in amino acids: CATSPGQYTDTQYF. In nucleotides, the CDR3 is TGCGCCACCTCGCCGGGACAGTACACAGATACGCAGTATTTT.

The gene calls are TRBV3-1 (or the pseudogene TRBV3-2) and TRBJ1-1, with 7 positions matching TRBD1. The CDR3 consists of 14 residues. Looked up from germline, CDR1 is LGHDT and CDR2 is YNNKEL (reference sequence). After removal of 4 bases from V and 0 bases from J, the junction contained 2 bases not matched to a gene. DNA for the CDR3: TGTGCCAGCAGCCCGGGACAGATGAACACTGAAGCTTTCTTT. It encodes CASSPGQMNTEAFF.

The CDR3 region is CASSFDQGGNTIYF. The CDR3 bases are TGTGCCAGCAGCTTTGATCAGGGCGGAAACACCATATATTTT. The chain uses TRBV5-6 and TRBJ1-3; perhaps TRBD1 as D (5 bases). The V end was cut by 2 bases, the J end by 4 bases, with 10 bases between. Germline V gene sequence: CDR1 SGHDT, CDR2 YYEEEE. This CDR3 is 14 amino acids long.

The chain links TRBV21-1 to TRBJ1-1; whether TRBD1, the table's D call, matches the DNA was not checked. TRBV21-1 is assigned pseudogene status. The CDR3 is 13 amino acids. DNA for the CDR3: TGTGCCAGAACCGGGACAGGGAGCCCTGAAGCTTTCTTT. This gives the protein CARTGTGSPEAFF.

The V call is TRBV19, the J call TRBJ1-4; 7 bases fit TRBD1. The CDR3 runs to 15 residues. The J segment lost 7 bases and the V segment lost 3 bases, leaving 8 bases of the junction unmatched. The germline CDR1 and CDR2 sequences are LNHDA and SQIVND (reference sequence). CDR3 in DNA: TGTGCCAGTAGTATTGCACAGGGGCAGGGTGAAAAACTGTTTTTT. Translation gives CASSIAQGQGEKLFF.

The CDR3 DNA follows: TGCGCCAGCAGCTTGGGCGGCAGGGTTGATTCACCCCTCCACTTT. Its translation is CASSLGGRVDSPLHF. The rearrangement joins TRBV5-1 to TRBJ1-6, with D possibly TRBD1 on 5 matching bases. Trimming shortened V by 0 bases and J by 8 bases, and 12 bases separated the two germline ends. The length of the CDR3 is 15 residues. Germline V lookup: CDR1 SGHRS, CDR2 YFSETQ. The full variable domain, rest sourced from reference TRBV5-1 and TRBJ1-6, is KAGVTQTPRYLIKTRGQQVTLSCSPISGHRSVSWYQQTPGQGLQFLFEYFSETQRNKGNFPGRFSGRQFSNSRSEMNVSTLELGDSALYLCASSLGGRVDSPLHFGNGTRLTVT.

In its sample, this clone was seen once. V and J are TRBV18 and TRBJ1-5; 7 positions agree with TRBD1. Germline values: CDR1 KGHSH, CDR2 LQKENI. This CDR3 has 15 amino acids. Trimming removed 4 bases from V and 3 bases from J; junction bases left unmatched: 6. The DNA of the CDR3 is TGTGCCAGCTCACTTGACAGGGCCGTCAATCAGCCCCAGCATTTT. It translates to CASSLDRAVNQPQHF.